The entry below describes one TCR beta chain. A process of 5'RACE template switching, which added a universal primer site and UMIs, was used to make TCR cDNA. TCRdb re-called the 5' RACE reads through MiXCR, storing one row per CDR3 protein. The table includes hundreds of thousands of distinct CDR3 sequences, about 12% detected once. The sample belongs to a study of T cells after yellow fever vaccination. This CDR3 is built from 17 residues. V was pared by 4 bases and J by 1 base, with 17 bases between. Germline V gives CDR1 SGHRS, CDR2 YFSETQ. V and J are TRBV5-1 and TRBJ2-2; possible D gene TRBD1, 5 bases. The receptor was derived from a man aged 30 to 45 who received the YFV17D yellow fever vaccine. The sample was PBMCs, taken on the day of the yellow fever booster vaccination. Here the CDR3 DNA reads TGCGCCAGCAGCCTTAACGGCCCAGGGTTGAACACCGGGGAGCTGTTTTTT. The encoded protein is CASSLNGPGLNTGELFF. The whole variable domain, filled in from reference TRBV5-1 and TRBJ2-2, reads KAGVTQTPRYLIKTRGQQVTLSCSPISGHRSVSWYQQTPGQGLQFLFEYFSETQRNKGNFPGRFSGRQFSNSRSEMNVSTLELGDSALYLCASSLNGPGLNTGELFFGEGSRLTVL.